Below are 24 T cell receptor beta chains sequenced from a single sample in a study of T cell clonality in common variable immunodeficiency. Produced via immunoSEQ multiplex PCR; TCRdb's table is partial and in-frame only. This sample comprises fewer than 55,000 clones, none seen once only. The sample was peripheral blood mononuclear cells. These receptors came from a person between 18 and 75 years old in good health.

This clone was seen at least ten times. The CDR3 is cut off 3 residues early in the read; its end comes from the germline J gene. The chain joins TRBV20-1 to TRBJ2-1; D is undetermined. From germline, CDR1 is DFQATT and CDR2 SNEGSKA (reference sequence). The V gene lost 0 bases and the J gene lost 7 bases, with 13 bases spanning the gap. The CDR3 is 14 residues long. The part of the CDR3 DNA that was read is TGCAGTGCTAGAGATGGTCTTACTTCAAATGAG. Its protein is CSARDGLTSNE. The CDR3, in full, reads CSARDGLTSNEQFF.

This clone has a count of ten or more. The DNA ends 3 residues before the CDR3 does, and the rest of the CDR3 is filled in from the germline J gene. V is TRBV20-1 and J is TRBJ2-1; 14 bases agree with TRBD2. The V gene's germline CDR1 is DFQATT and CDR2 SNEGSKA (reference sequence). J was trimmed by 7 bases and V by 0 bases; bases with no gene match: 8. The CDR3 has 17 amino acids. CDR3 DNA, as far as it was read: TGCAGTGCTAGAGACCCGACTAGCGGGAGGGCCGGAAATGAG. Encoded protein: CSARDPTSGRAGNE. The entire CDR3 protein reads CSARDPTSGRAGNEQFF.

This clone was detected ten times or more. With the read ending 3 residues before the CDR3 end, the germline J gene is used to fill in that end. The rearrangement links TRBV18 to TRBJ1-5; unclear D gene. The germline V gene encodes CDR1 KGHSH and CDR2 LQKENI. The CDR3 extends over 15 amino acids. V gave up 3 bases and J gave up 1 base, with 10 bases separating them. CDR3 amino acids: CASSPAGVSNQPQHF. The CDR3 DNA, read in part, is TGTGCCAGCTCACCTGCGGGAGTCAGCAATCAGCCC.

Worth noting for this clone: The DNA ends 3 residues before the CDR3 does, and the rest of the CDR3 is filled in from the germline J gene. The chain uses TRBV6-2 or TRBV6-3 and TRBJ1-3; 7 bases are shared with TRBD1. Germline CDR1 MNHEY, CDR2 SVGEGT. This CDR3 is built from 15 residues. The V segment lost 0 bases and the J segment 3 bases; nucleotides outside the gene matches: 2. The CDR3 sequence is CASSYSTGRGNTIYF. The CDR3 DNA, read in part, is TGTGCCAGCAGTTACTCGACAGGGCGTGGAAACACC.

This clone was counted ten times or more. The read gets to within 3 residues of the CDR3 end, and the germline J gene fills in the rest. The chain recombines TRBV10-3 with TRBJ1-5; maybe TRBD1 (6 bases). The CDR3 has 16 amino acids. Looked up from germline, CDR1 is ENHRY and CDR2 is SYGVKD. The V gene lost 4 bases and the J gene lost 6 bases, with 19 bases spanning the gap. The CDR3 loop is CAISGAGGGQSQPQHF. Incomplete CDR3 DNA: TGTGCCATCAGTGGGGCAGGAGGTGGACAGAGTCAGCCC.

This clone was picked up a small number of times. The CDR3 is cut off 3 residues early in the read; its end comes from the germline J gene. This rearrangement joins TRBV19 to TRBJ2-5, with 7 bases that match TRBD1. Losses at the gene ends were 3 bases for V and 5 bases for J; bases not matched to a gene: 3. This CDR3 contains 13 residues. Germline lookup yields CDR1 LNHDA and CDR2 SQIVND (reference sequence). The DNA read from the CDR3 is TGTGCCAGTAGTATCCGGGACAGTGAGACC. It translates to CASSIRDSET. The CDR3 reads in full as CASSIRDSETQYF.

This clone came up many times. The read halts 3 residues ahead of the CDR3 end, with the missing end drawn from the germline J gene. This chain uses TRBV30 with TRBJ2-2; TRBD2 matches at 7 bases. The V gene's germline CDR1 is GTSNPN and CDR2 SVGIG (reference sequence). The CDR3 runs 14 residues. V dropped 3 bases and J dropped 6; count of bases not matched to a gene: 7. The sequenced CDR3 bases are TGTGCCTGGAGGTTCGGGGGGTGGTCCGGGGAG. Its translation: CAWRFGGWSGE. The whole CDR3 sequence is CAWRFGGWSGELFF.

Remarks on this clone: The read gets to within 3 residues of the CDR3 end, and the germline J gene fills in the rest. V gene TRBV30 combines with J gene TRBJ1-2; D is ambiguous. Per germline, CDR1 GTSNPN and CDR2 SVGIG (reference sequence). CDR3 length equals 14 residues. CDR3 DNA (partial): TGTGCCTGGAGTGTGAAGCGGGTACCCTACGAC. It is translated as CAWSVKRVPYD. The CDR3 reads in full as CAWSVKRVPYDYTF.

At least ten counts were recorded for this clone. The CDR3 is cut off 3 residues early in the read; its end comes from the germline J gene. The chain combines TRBV30 with TRBJ2-4; D may be TRBD2 (6 bases). The CDR3 spans 12 residues. Germline assignment: CDR1 GTSNPN and CDR2 SVGIG (reference sequence). CDR3 sequence reads: CASRGWDLRQYF. The DNA read from the CDR3 is TGTGCCTCCCGGGGGTGGGACCTACGT.

This clone appeared many times. The CDR3 extends 3 residues past the end of the read, so its final part is completed from the germline J gene. The chain links TRBV29-1 to TRBJ2-7; D perhaps matches TRBD2 (6 bases). CDR3 size: 15 residues. Per germline, CDR1 SQVTM and CDR2 ANQGSEA. V lost 1 base, J lost 2 bases, and 15 bases lay in between. CDR3 amino acids: CSVEAAERTTYEQYF. The CDR3 DNA, read in part, is TGCAGCGTTGAAGCGGCCGAAAGGACTACCTACGAG.

This clone was seen ten or more times. The sequenced fragment ends 3 residues before the CDR3 boundary, so the rest is inferred from the germline J gene. The J gene is TRBJ2-1, the V gene TRBV7-3; 12 bases align to TRBD2. With V trimmed by 2 bases and J by 7 bases, 9 bases remained unmatched. Per the germline V gene, CDR1 is SGHTA and CDR2 is FQGTGA. The CDR3 runs to 17 residues. CDR3 residues: CASSLRPQTSGSNEQFF. The CDR3 DNA, read in part, is TGTGCCAGCAGCTTACGTCCACAGACTAGCGGGAGTAATGAG.

This clone has a handful of counts. The read comes to an end 3 residues before the CDR3 does, leaving the germline J gene to fill in the end. The V and J genes are TRBV2 and TRBJ2-7; 8 positions agree with TRBD1. The CDR3 runs to 15 residues. The V gene's germline CDR1 is SNHLY and CDR2 FYNNEI. With 6 bases clipped from V and 4 bases from J, the junction kept 11 bases outside the gene matches. The CDR3 region is CASSGQGPGVYEQYF. The DNA read from the CDR3 is TGTGCCAGCAGCGGACAGGGCCCCGGGGTGTACGAG.

This clone showed up just a few times. The read comes to an end 3 residues before the CDR3 does, leaving the germline J gene to fill in the end. This sequence joins TRBV5-1 and TRBJ1-2; no clear D. The V end was cut by 0 bases, the J end by 0 bases, with 9 bases between. Germline CDR1 SGHRS, CDR2 YFSETQ. The CDR3 consists of 15 residues. This CDR3 reads CASSLARRANYGYTF. The DNA read from the CDR3 is TGCGCCAGCAGCTTGGCCAGGAGAGCTAACTATGGC.

There are many counts of this clone. The CDR3 end lies 3 residues beyond the end of the read and is filled in from the germline J gene. This sequence joins TRBV7-7 and TRBJ2-5; possibly TRBD1 for D (5 bases). The germline V and J ends were trimmed by 5 bases and 3 bases, with 13 bases remaining between them. The germline gives CDR1 SSHAT, CDR2 FNYEAQ (reference sequence). The CDR3 contains 14 residues. The CDR3 DNA, read in part, is TGTGCCAGCAGCCCCACTCGACAGAAAGAGACC. Amino acid sequence: CASSPTRQKET. The whole CDR3 reads CASSPTRQKETQYF.

This clone was detected ten times or more. Sequencing ends 3 residues short of the CDR3 end; the germline J gene provides the rest. The chain recombines TRBV19 with TRBJ2-1, with D possibly being TRBD1 (6 bases). Trimming took off 7 bases at V and 0 bases at J, with 16 bases between the two ends. Germline assignment: CDR1 LNHDA and CDR2 SQIVND (reference sequence). The CDR3 runs to 16 residues. The CDR3 bases that were read are TGTGCCAGTAACCCCCAAGGGGGAAACTCCTACAATGAG. Translation: CASNPQGGNSYNE. The full-length CDR3 reads as CASNPQGGNSYNEQFF. Drawing the rest from reference TRBV19 and TRBJ2-1, the complete variable domain is DGGITQSPKYLFRKEGQNVTLSCEQNLNHDAMYWYRQDPGQGLRLIYYSQIVNDFQKGDIAEGYSVSREKKESFPLTVTSAQKNPTAFYLCASNPQGGNSYNEQFFGPGTRLTVL.

This clone has a count of ten or more. The sequenced part of the CDR3 DNA is TGTGCCAGCTCTCGATTGACTAGCGGATCGAATGAG. It codes for CASSRLTSGSNE. The full CDR3 sequence reads CASSRLTSGSNEQFF. The V call is TRBV18, the J call TRBJ2-1; 9 bases map to TRBD2. The read halts 3 residues ahead of the CDR3 end, with the missing end drawn from the germline J gene. Germline V gives CDR1 KGHSH, CDR2 LQKENI. With 6 bases clipped from V and 7 bases from J, the junction kept 10 bases outside the gene matches. This CDR3 has 15 amino acids. The full variable domain, rest sourced from reference TRBV18 and TRBJ2-1, is NAGVMQNPRHLVRRRGQEARLRCSPMKGHSHVYWYRQLPEEGLKFMVYLQKENIIDESGMPKERFSAEFPKEGPSILRIQQVVRGDSAAYFCASSRLTSGSNEQFFGPGTRLTVL.

A word on this clone: Sequencing ends 3 residues short of the CDR3 end; the germline J gene provides the rest. The chain is built from TRBV30 and TRBJ1-5; no reliable D call. The germline gives CDR1 GTSNPN, CDR2 SVGIG (reference sequence). This CDR3 has 12 amino acids. V was shortened by 1 base and J by 9 bases, with 10 bases between the two germline ends. The CDR3 region is CAWSAGIGPQHF. The DNA read from the CDR3 is TGTGCCTGGAGTGCGGGGATAGGGCCC.

This clone came up a few times. The sequence runs out 3 residues before the end of the CDR3; the remainder is reconstructed from the germline J gene. V usage is TRBV5-6 and J usage is TRBJ2-2; D is undetermined. The CDR3 runs to 14 residues. Per the germline V gene, CDR1 is SGHDT and CDR2 is YYEEEE. CDR3 bases read: TGTGCCAGCAGCTTGGGACTGAATAATTCACCG. This translates into CASSLGLNNSP. The full-length CDR3 reads as CASSLGLNNSPLFF.

The table lists this clone with many counts. The read terminates 3 residues ahead of where the CDR3 ends, so the germline J gene completes it. The V gene is TRBV2, the J gene TRBJ2-2, with 9 bases identical to TRBD1. V lost 7 bases and J lost 4; bases outside the gene matches: 4. There are 14 residues in the CDR3. CDR1 is SNHLY, CDR2 FYNNEI, per germline. CDR3 sequence: CASTGQGSTGELFF. Incomplete CDR3 DNA: TGTGCCAGCACCGGACAGGGGAGCACCGGGGAG.

This clone appeared a few times. Partial CDR3 DNA: TGCAGTGCGCCCCCGCCGGGTGTGCGC. It translates to CSAPPPGVR. The whole CDR3 protein reads CSAPPPGVRYTF. V usage is TRBV20-1 and J usage is TRBJ1-2; D gene uncertain. The read finishes 3 residues shy of the CDR3 end, and the germline J gene is used to complete it. Germline lookup yields CDR1 DFQATT and CDR2 SNEGSKA (reference sequence). The CDR3 sequence is 12 residues long.

This clone has a count of ten or more. The observed sequence ends 3 residues before the CDR3 terminus, with the missing tail filled in from the germline J gene. The chain employs TRBV11-3 and TRBJ2-3; possibly TRBD1 or TRBD2 for D (5 bases each). The V gene lost 1 base and the J gene lost 0 bases, with 8 bases spanning the gap. The CDR3 covers 15 residues. The germline CDR1 and CDR2 sequences are SGHNT and YENEEA. This CDR3 is CASSLVRGSTDTQYF. The sequenced CDR3 bases are TGTGCCAGCAGCTTAGTGAGGGGAAGCACAGATACG.

This clone was seen many times. The read stops 3 residues short of the end of the CDR3; the missing end is completed from the germline J gene. The chain joins TRBV2 to TRBJ2-2; D gene ambiguous. The CDR3 has 14 amino acids. Trimming took off 6 bases at V and 5 bases at J, with 13 bases between the two ends. CDR1 SNHLY and CDR2 FYNNEI come from the germline V gene. The sequenced CDR3 bases are TGTGCCAGCAGCAACTCTCTATTTACCGGGGAG. Translation gives CASSNSLFTGE. In full, the CDR3 is CASSNSLFTGELFF.

Ten or more counts support this clone. With the read ending 3 residues before the CDR3 end, the germline J gene is used to fill in that end. The chain combines TRBV30 with TRBJ2-7, with 7 bases lining up with TRBD2. The CDR3 is 15 amino acids. Germline loops: CDR1 GTSNPN, CDR2 SVGIG (reference sequence). The V and J ends lost 0 bases and 3 bases, in that order; junction bases with no gene match: 8. Partial CDR3 DNA: TGTGCCTGGAGTGTATTCGGGTCGGGGGGCTACGAG. Protein: CAWSVFGSGGYE. The entire CDR3 protein is CAWSVFGSGGYEQYF.

This clone was picked up many times. The read gets to within 3 residues of the CDR3 end, and the germline J gene fills in the rest. V usage is TRBV5-4 and J usage is TRBJ2-1; D not certain. Germline V gives CDR1 SGHNT, CDR2 YYREEE (reference sequence). This CDR3 is built from 13 residues. V was shortened by 4 bases and J by 4 bases, with 9 bases between the two germline ends. The CDR3 reads CASSPNQYNEQFF. The DNA read from the CDR3 is TGTGCCAGCAGCCCCAACCAGTACAATGAG. The whole variable domain, remainder taken from reference TRBV5-4 and TRBJ2-1, is ETGVTQSPTHLIKTRGQQVTLRCSSQSGHNTVSWYQQALGQGPQFIFQYYREEENGRGNFPPRFSGLQFPNYSSELNVNALELDDSALYLCASSPNQYNEQFFGPGTRLTVL.